This entry describes one TCR beta chain. These data come from a study of blood T cell repertoires in COVID-19. Whole-study context: Nucleic acid was either cDNA or gDNA, and it came from T cells, B-cell-depleted T cells, or PBMCs.

Losses at the gene ends were 6 bases for V and 2 bases for J; bases not matched to a gene: 6. This CDR3 spans 15 amino acids. Germline V lookup: CDR1 SGHTA, CDR2 FQGNSA. Original data processing: Reference gene primer amplification in the assay estimated nucleated cell counts. Using immunoSEQ multiplex PCR, the repertoire was profiled, and TCRdb retains in-frame clones only, with some absent. D and trimming were read from the DNA, whereas the V and J calls and clone size are those reported in that table. The repertoire consists of some 200,000 clones, with more than 75% occurring once and the leading ten covering 5.9%.

The sequence was obtained from a man older than 75 with acute or convalescent COVID-19. Sequenced: peripheral blood. The chain carries TRBV7-2 and TRBJ2-3; TRBD2 aligns across 9 bases. The CDR3 sequence: CASRLGLAYTDTQYF. CDR3 bases: TGTGCCAGCAGACTTGGACTAGCGTACACAGATACGCAGTATTTT. The whole variable domain, remainder taken from reference TRBV7-2 and TRBJ2-3, is GAGVSQSPSNKVTEKGKDVELRCDPISGHTALYWYRQSLGQGLEFLIYFQGNSAPDKSGLPSDRFSAERTGGSVSTLTIQRTQQEDSAVYLCASRLGLAYTDTQYFGPGTRLTVL.